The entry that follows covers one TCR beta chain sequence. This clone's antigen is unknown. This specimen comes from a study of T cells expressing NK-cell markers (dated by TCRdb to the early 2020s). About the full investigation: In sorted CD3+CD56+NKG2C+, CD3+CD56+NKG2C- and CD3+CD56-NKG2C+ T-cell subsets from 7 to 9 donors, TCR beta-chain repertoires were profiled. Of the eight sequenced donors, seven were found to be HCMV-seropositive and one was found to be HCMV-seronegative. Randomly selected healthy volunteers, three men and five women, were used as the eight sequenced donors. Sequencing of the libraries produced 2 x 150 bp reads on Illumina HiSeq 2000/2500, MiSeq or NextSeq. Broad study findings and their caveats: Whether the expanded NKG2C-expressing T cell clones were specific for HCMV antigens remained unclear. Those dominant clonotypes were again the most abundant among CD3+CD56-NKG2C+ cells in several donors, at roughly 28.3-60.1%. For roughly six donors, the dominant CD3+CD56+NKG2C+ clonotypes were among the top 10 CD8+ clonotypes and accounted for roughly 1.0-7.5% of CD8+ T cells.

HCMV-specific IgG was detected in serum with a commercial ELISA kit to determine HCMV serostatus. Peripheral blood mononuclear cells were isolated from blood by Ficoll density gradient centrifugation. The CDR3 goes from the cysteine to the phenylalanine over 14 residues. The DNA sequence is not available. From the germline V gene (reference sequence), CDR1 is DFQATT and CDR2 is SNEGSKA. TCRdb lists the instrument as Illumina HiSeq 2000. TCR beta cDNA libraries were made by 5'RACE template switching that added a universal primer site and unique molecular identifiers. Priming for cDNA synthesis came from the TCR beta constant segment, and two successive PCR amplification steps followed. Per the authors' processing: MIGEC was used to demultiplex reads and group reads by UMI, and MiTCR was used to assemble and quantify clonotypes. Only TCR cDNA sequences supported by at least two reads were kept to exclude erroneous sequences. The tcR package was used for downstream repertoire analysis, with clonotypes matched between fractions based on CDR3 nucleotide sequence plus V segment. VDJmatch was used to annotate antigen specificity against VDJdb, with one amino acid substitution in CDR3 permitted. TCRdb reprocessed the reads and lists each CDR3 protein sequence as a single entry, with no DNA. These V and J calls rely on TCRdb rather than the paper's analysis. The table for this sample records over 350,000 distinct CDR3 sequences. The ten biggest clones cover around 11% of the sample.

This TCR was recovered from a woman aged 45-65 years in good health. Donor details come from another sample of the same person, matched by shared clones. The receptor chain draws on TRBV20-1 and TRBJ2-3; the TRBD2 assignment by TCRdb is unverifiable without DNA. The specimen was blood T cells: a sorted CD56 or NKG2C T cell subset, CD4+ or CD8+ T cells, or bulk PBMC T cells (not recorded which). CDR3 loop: CSATPPRDPDTQYF.